Listed here is a single T cell receptor (beta chain). The data were taken from a study of blood T cell repertoires in COVID-19. As for the study in general: Italy, Spain and the United States were the sources of the convalescent and acute COVID-19 samples. PBMCs, B-cell-depleted T cells, or T cells were the source of the cDNA or gDNA that made up the material.

In the study's own analysis: Estimation of nucleated cell counts relied on the amplification of reference gene primers. The data were produced by immunoSEQ multiplex PCR, yet TCRdb's version contains in-frame clones alone and is incomplete. That table furnishes V, J and clone size, whereas the DNA furnished D and trimming. The sample lists about 270,000 clones; about 88% were seen once. Trimming removed 3 bases at V and 8 bases at J, with 10 bases between. The germline CDR1 and CDR2 sequences are SGHTA and FQGNSA. The CDR3 totals 12 residues. The rearrangement joins TRBV7-2 to TRBJ1-2, with D hard to call. This sequence was found in a man in his sixties who had recovered from COVID-19. Sequencing input: peripheral blood. CDR3 sequence reads: CASSFPGLGYTF. DNA of the CDR3: TGTGCCAGCAGCTTTCCGGGTTTAGGCTACACCTTC. Using reference TRBV7-2 and TRBJ1-2 for the parts outside the CDR3, the full variable domain is GAGVSQSPSNKVTEKGKDVELRCDPISGHTALYWYRQSLGQGLEFLIYFQGNSAPDKSGLPSDRFSAERTGGSVSTLTIQRTQQEDSAVYLCASSFPGLGYTFGSGTRLTVV.